This paragraph covers one T cell receptor (beta chain) sequence. Its specificity is not known. Germline values: CDR1 MGHDK, CDR2 SYGVNS. CDR3 length equals 15 residues. Trimming stripped 2 bases from V and 10 bases from J, with 15 bases between. The data stem from a study of human T cells and chemical hapten exposure. Background on the study: Patch tests put 0.01% DPC on the upper back, read at 6 days. Per-sample TCR yield variability stemmed mainly from small pooled library volume differences.

Study observations and caveats: Expanded TCR sets contained significantly more large CDR3 similarity clusters than controls.

Time point of the sample: patch test 1, 2 weeks after DPC sensitization. Treatment here: therapeutic diphenylcyclopropenone sensitization with weekly scalp DPC. Original methodology: A per-sample median of roughly 91,000 TCRs was observed, with a range of about 20,000 to 700,000. TCRdb recomputed calls from the RACE reads with MiXCR, one row per CDR3 protein. The V and J calls follow TCRdb's processing rather than the paper's. Of under 450,000 distinct CDR3 sequences listed, approximately 4.4% are singletons. The sequencing here drew on whole blood, taken in connection with sensitization to the hapten diphenylcyclopropenone (DPC). This clonotype was obtained from a woman aged 50 to 60 with alopecia areata. Some clones in this sample may be carry-over from other donors' samples. The genes are TRBV25-1 and TRBJ1-6, with D unresolved. The chain's CDR3 is CASSESVGSDSPLHF. The DNA of the CDR3 is TGTGCCAGCAGTGAAAGCGTTGGGAGCGACTCACCCCTCCACTTT. Drawing the rest from reference TRBV25-1 and TRBJ1-6, the complete variable domain is EADIYQTPRYLVIGTGKKITLECSQTMGHDKMYWYQQDPGMELHLIHYSYGVNSTEKGDLSSESTVSRIRTEHFPLTLESARPSHTSQYLCASSESVGSDSPLHFGNGTRLTVT.